These 9 T cell receptor beta chains were all obtained from the same sample, sequenced in a study of T cells after yellow fever vaccination (dated by TCRdb to between 2018 and 2021). Libraries were constructed by 5' RACE. Data came from an Illumina HiSeq 2500. TCRdb trimmed public reads at Q25 via fastp, called clones via MiXCR and kept in-frame beta chains. Each record represents a unique CDR3 protein, reported with the most common genes and DNA among its rows. In this sample the table shows approximately 70,000 distinct CDR3 sequences, about 6.5% of which occur a single time. The leading ten clones occupy about 40% of the sample. In the paper's terms, the treatment or condition label means: live attenuated yellow fever vaccine strain. Sequenced material: CD8+ T cells sorted from PBMCs, taken about 41 days after the first yellow fever vaccination. The source is a man between 18 and 29 years old who received the YFV17D yellow fever vaccine.

The table lists this clonotype with many counts. The chain carries TRBV23-1 and TRBJ2-7; 9 positions match TRBD1. TRBV23-1 is an open reading frame whose function is uncertain. Trimming took 4 bases from V and 5 from J; bases not matched to a gene: 6. This CDR3 contains 14 residues. This CDR3 is CASSPPGQGNEQYV. CDR3 in DNA: TGCGCCAGCAGTCCGCCGGGACAGGGAAACGAGCAGTACGTC.

In its sample, this clonotype was seen many times. V usage is TRBV7-9 and J usage is TRBJ1-6; D ambiguous. CDR1 and CDR2 (germline): SEHNR, FQNEAQ (reference sequence). CDR3 length: 14 residues. V was pared by 1 base and J by 10 bases, with 11 bases between. The CDR3 sequence is CASSLEAVSSPLHF. The CDR3 region has the DNA TGTGCCAGCAGCTTAGAAGCGGTCAGCTCACCCCTCCACTTT. Full variable domain (missing parts from reference TRBV7-9 and TRBJ1-6): DTGVSQNPRHKITKRGQNVTFRCDPISEHNRLYWYRQTLGQGPEFLTYFQNEAQLEKSRLLSDRFSAERPKGSFSTLEIQRTEQGDSAMYLCASSLEAVSSPLHFGNGTRLTVT.

The sample holds a few counts of this clonotype. The chain uses TRBV7-2 and TRBJ2-7, with D hard to call. Deletions cut 5 bases from V and 3 bases from J, with 14 bases between. This CDR3 spans 14 amino acids. CDR1 is SGHTA, CDR2 FQGNSA, per germline. The CDR3 DNA reads as TGTGCCAGCAGCCCTTTAGAGGTCTACTACGAGCAGTACTTC. Translation gives CASSPLEVYYEQYF.

Note on this clonotype: At one of its ends the junction is not consistent with the germline gene, which may arise from a read error. The rearrangement uses TRBV7-7 and TRBJ1-1; the D gene is possibly TRBD1 (6 bases). CDR1 and CDR2 from the germline V gene are SSHAT and FNYEAQ (reference sequence). The CDR3 is made up of 14 amino acids. This CDR3 reads CASSPGGARTEAFF. The CDR3 bases are TGTGCTAGCAGCCCGGGGGGGGCGCGAACTGAAGCTTTCTTT.

This clonotype was detected ten times or more. The chain couples TRBV6-4 to TRBJ2-3; D remains unclear. The CDR3 is 14 amino acids. CDR1 and CDR2 (germline): MRHNA, SNTAGT. The ends were cut back, 2 bases at V and 2 bases at J, with 8 bases in the middle. CDR3 in DNA: TGTGCCAGCAGTGACGGGATCGACACAGATACGCAGTATTTT. Its protein product is CASSDGIDTDTQYF.

The V and J genes are TRBV4-1 and TRBJ2-6, with D perhaps matching TRBD1 (5 bases). Deletions cut 0 bases from V and 3 bases from J, with 12 bases between. The CDR3 is made up of 17 amino acids. Germline assignment: CDR1 MGHRA and CDR2 YSYEKL. This CDR3 reads CASSQDKGADGANVLTF. The CDR3 DNA sequence: TGCGCCAGCAGCCAAGATAAAGGGGCAGATGGGGCCAACGTCCTGACTTTC.

The chain links TRBV12-3 or TRBV12-4 to TRBJ1-1; D is unclear. The CDR3 is made up of 12 amino acids. Between the trimmed V and J ends, which lost 5 bases and 0 bases, there was a span of 4 bases. The CDR3 here is CASSQLNTEAFF. CDR3 DNA: TGTGCCAGCAGTCAGTTGAACACTGAAGCTTTCTTT.

This clonotype was seen only a few times. The J gene is TRBJ1-5, the V gene TRBV20-1; D unclear. The CDR3 spans 15 residues. Germline values: CDR1 DFQATT, CDR2 SNEGSKA (reference sequence). Trimming took 0 bases from V and 6 from J, leaving 15 bases between them. Written as DNA, the CDR3 is TGCAGTGCTAGAGACCCTGGAAGAGGCGGTCAGCCCCAGCATTTT. Its translation is CSARDPGRGGQPQHF.

This CDR3 is CASSLTGTGGVNGYTF. CDR3 bases: TGTGCCAGCAGCCTGACCGGGACAGGGGGCGTAAATGGCTACACCTTC. The chain joins TRBV27 to TRBJ1-2; 12 nucleotides agree with TRBD1. This CDR3 spans 16 amino acids. Looked up from germline, CDR1 is MNHEY and CDR2 is SMNVEV (reference sequence). V dropped 6 bases and J dropped 6; count of bases not matched to a gene: 11.